The clone carrying this TCR beta chain was recorded only once. The germline CDR1 and CDR2 sequences are SGHVS and FQNEAQ. With 4 bases clipped from V and 3 bases from J, the junction kept 5 bases outside the gene matches. CDR3 length: 14 residues. The sample comes from a study of tumor-infiltrating lymphocytes in localized non-small cell lung cancer. Using immunoSEQ multiplex PCR, the repertoire was profiled, and TCRdb retains in-frame clones only, with some absent. Of several thousand clones in the sample, about four fifths are singletons; the top ten hold 9.8%. Sequencing was done on a sample of uninvolved lung tissue not adjacent to the tumor. This chain connects TRBV7-8 to TRBJ2-7; TRBD2 agrees at 8 bases. The clonotype was recovered from a human donor with non-small cell lung cancer. The DNA of the CDR3 is TGTGCCAGCAGCTCCGCTAGCGGGTACTACGAGCAGTACTTC. Amino acid sequence: CASSSASGYYEQYF.